These 15 T cell receptor beta chains were sequenced from one sample in a study of T cells in Graves' hyperthyroidism and ophthalmopathy. There were TCR beta CDR3 regions amplified from RNA transcripts. Initially, a first-round RT-PCR of the TCR CDR3 employed the HTBI primer set. TCRdb reanalysed the multiplex PCR reads using MiXCR and keeps one entry per CDR3 protein. The table records more than 350,000 distinct CDR3 sequences, more than 12% of them present only once. The source material was blood. The receptors were sampled from a young woman with Graves' ophthalmopathy.

Comment on this clonotype: A much larger clone differs by one base, so this may be a read error. The CDR3 here is CASSTDGLGGWPAFF. The DNA of the CDR3 is TGTGCCAGCAGTACCGATGGGCTGGGAGGATGGCCGGCTTTCTTT. The chain carries TRBV6-5 and TRBJ1-1; unclear D gene. Trimming left V 5 bases short and J 11 bases short, with 24 bases between. The CDR3 runs to 15 residues. CDR1 and CDR2 (germline): MNHEY, SVGAGI.

The chain's CDR3 is CASSEAAGTNTGELFF. The CDR3 nucleotides are TGCGCCAGCAGTGAAGCGGCAGGGACGAACACCGGGGAGCTGTTTTTT. The rearrangement joins TRBV10-1 to TRBJ2-2, with D tentatively TRBD1 or TRBD2 (5 bases each). With 3 bases removed from V and 0 bases from J, the gap between germline ends came to 11 bases. The germline V gene has CDR1 WNHNN and CDR2 SYGVQD (reference sequence). The CDR3 extends over 16 amino acids.

This clonotype has a count of ten or more. The chain links TRBV7-8 to TRBJ2-1; TRBD1 aligns across 7 bases. Germline CDR1 reads SGHVS; CDR2 reads FQNEAQ. The CDR3 loop spans 15 amino acids. Trimming cost V 7 bases and J 2 bases; bases outside gene matches: 8. The CDR3 reads CASNNGDSPYNEQFF. Written as DNA, the CDR3 is TGTGCCAGCAACAACGGGGACAGCCCCTACAATGAGCAGTTCTTC.

This clonotype was detected a few times. The chain is built from TRBV10-3 and TRBJ2-7, with D perhaps matching TRBD2 (5 bases). The CDR3 contains 14 residues. Trimming pared 3 bases from V and 4 bases from J, leaving 13 bases between. Germline values: CDR1 ENHRY, CDR2 SYGVKD. CDR3 loop: CAISDRGIRYEQYF. The CDR3 DNA is TGTGCCATCAGTGACCGGGGTATACGGTACGAGCAGTACTTC.

V is TRBV15 and J is TRBJ1-3, with TRBD1 as a possible D gene (6 bases). Germline loops: CDR1 LNHNV, CDR2 YYDKDF (reference sequence). There are 14 residues in the CDR3. Trimming shortened V by 4 bases and J by 2 bases, and 9 bases separated the two germline ends. This chain's CDR3 is CATSIQGAGNTIYF. CDR3 nucleotides: TGTGCCACCAGCATACAGGGTGCTGGAAACACCATATATTTT.

This chain uses TRBV20-1 with TRBJ2-1, with D unclear. Germline values: CDR1 DFQATT, CDR2 SNEGSKA (reference sequence). The CDR3 is 12 amino acids. V was pared by 5 bases and J by 7 bases, with 12 bases between. The CDR3: CSAGRDGNEQFF. The CDR3 DNA is TGCAGTGCTGGGCGAGACGGGAATGAGCAGTTCTTC.

This clonotype has at least ten counts. This chain uses TRBV4-1 with TRBJ2-1; D remains unclear. Germline assignment: CDR1 MGHRA and CDR2 YSYEKL. V was shortened by 1 base and J by 7 bases, with 23 bases between the two germline ends. CDR3 length equals 18 residues. As DNA, the CDR3 is TGCGCCAGCAGCCAAGTCTTTGGCAGGCCCATGGTAGGGAATGAGCAGTTCTTC. Amino acid sequence: CASSQVFGRPMVGNEQFF.

This clonotype was seen only a few times. The chain is built from TRBV28 and TRBJ1-4, with TRBD1 as a possible D gene (5 bases). Germline values: CDR1 MDHEN, CDR2 SYDVKM. The CDR3 spans 14 residues. The ends were cut back, 7 bases at V and 4 bases at J, with 13 bases in the middle. CDR3 DNA: TGTGCCAGCAACCCACAGGTCGATAATGAAAAACTGTTTTTT. Translation gives CASNPQVDNEKLFF.

This clonotype was recorded a few times. V gene TRBV6-5 combines with J gene TRBJ2-3; no clear D. The J call could be wrong; TRBJ1-5 is a better fit for the DNA end. Germline V gene data show CDR1 as MNHEY and CDR2 as SVGAGI. The CDR3 is 16 residues long. Here the CDR3 reads CASSYSARGSTDTQHF. For the CDR3, the DNA is TGTGCCAGCAGTTACTCGGCGCGGGGAAGCACAGATACGCAGCATTTT.

This clonotype was picked up many times. The CDR3 spells CASSASGGNQPQHF. Here the CDR3 DNA reads TGTGCCAGCAGCGCTTCTGGGGGCAATCAGCCCCAGCATTTT. The chain employs TRBV6-1 and TRBJ1-5; no firm D call. This CDR3 has 14 amino acids. The V gene's germline CDR1 is MNHNS and CDR2 SASEGT. The germline V and J ends were trimmed by 6 bases and 2 bases, with 11 bases remaining between them.

The sample holds many counts of this clonotype. The chain couples TRBV5-1 to TRBJ2-5; TRBD1 is a possible D gene (7 bases). There are 14 residues in the CDR3. Trimming left V 2 bases short and J 5 bases short, with 13 bases between. Per the germline V gene, CDR1 is SGHRS and CDR2 is YFSETQ. CDR3 sequence: CASSFRGDLETQYF. The DNA for the CDR3 is TGCGCCAGCAGCTTCAGGGGGGATTTGGAGACCCAGTACTTC.

In its sample, this clonotype was seen a few times. CDR3 region: CASSPDPPGSEKLFF. DNA for the CDR3: TGTGCCAGCAGCCCCGACCCCCCTGGGTCTGAAAAACTGTTTTTT. The chain carries TRBV7-8 and TRBJ1-4; D remains unclear. Germline loops: CDR1 SGHVS, CDR2 FQNEAQ. V was cut by 5 bases and J by 7 bases, with 17 bases left in between. The CDR3 extends over 15 amino acids.

This clonotype showed up many times. V and J are TRBV28 and TRBJ1-6, with D unclear. Germline lookup yields CDR1 MDHEN and CDR2 SYDVKM. V lost 3 bases to trimming and J lost 3 bases, with 6 bases between them. The CDR3 runs to 14 residues. The CDR3 DNA follows: TGTGCCAGCAGTTTTTTCAGCTATAATTCACCCCTCCACTTT. Protein product: CASSFFSYNSPLHF. Looking up the rest from reference TRBV28 and TRBJ1-6 gives the full variable domain: DVKVTQSSRYLVKRTGEKVFLECVQDMDHENMFWYRQDPGLGLRLIYFSYDVKMKEKGDIPEGYSVSREKKERFSLILESASTNQTSMYLCASSFFSYNSPLHFGNGTRLTVT.

This clonotype was counted at least ten times. The genes are TRBV2 and TRBJ1-6, with 10 bases matching TRBD1. CDR1 and CDR2 from the germline V gene are SNHLY and FYNNEI. The CDR3 has 15 residues. V lost 6 bases and J lost 9; bases outside the gene matches: 8. CDR3 region: CASRGTGDGSSPLHF. As DNA, the CDR3 is TGTGCCAGCAGGGGGACAGGGGATGGAAGTTCACCCCTCCACTTT.

This clonotype was seen many times. This rearrangement joins TRBV20-1 to TRBJ2-3, with D uncertain. V dropped 4 bases and J dropped 1 base, with 6 bases sitting between them. The germline CDR1 and CDR2 sequences are DFQATT and SNEGSKA (reference sequence). CDR3 size: 12 residues. The CDR3 sequence is CSAKRGTDTQYF. The DNA for the CDR3 is TGCAGTGCTAAACGGGGCACAGATACGCAGTATTTT.